This T cell receptor beta chain is from a study of early T cells in non-severe SARS-CoV-2 infection. At the level of the study: Bulk RNA taken from unsorted whole blood was sequenced, leaving chains unpaired.

The TCR library protocol attached unique molecular identifiers to the individual cDNA molecules. TCRdb itself ran the 5' RACE reads through MiXCR, one entry per CDR3 protein. The data contain 30,000 to 40,000 distinct CDR3 sequences, less than 8.5% of them singletons. Germline CDR1 is MDHEN and CDR2 is SYDVKM. The length of the CDR3 is 11 residues. The V end was cut by 10 bases, the J end by 8 bases, with 11 bases between. This clonotype was counted at least ten times. The sample consisted of whole blood, taken at baseline. This clonotype originated in an adult who was a healthcare worker with PCR-confirmed SARS-CoV-2 infection or an uninfected control (not recorded which). The chain couples TRBV28 to TRBJ1-4; D perhaps matches TRBD1 (6 bases). The chain's CDR3 is CATTGYEKLFF. The CDR3 nucleotides are TGTGCCACAACAGGGTACGAAAAACTGTTTTTT. Supplemented by reference TRBV28 and TRBJ1-4, the full variable domain reads DVKVTQSSRYLVKRTGEKVFLECVQDMDHENMFWYRQDPGLGLRLIYFSYDVKMKEKGDIPEGYSVSREKKERFSLILESASTNQTSMYLCATTGYEKLFFGSGTQLSVL.